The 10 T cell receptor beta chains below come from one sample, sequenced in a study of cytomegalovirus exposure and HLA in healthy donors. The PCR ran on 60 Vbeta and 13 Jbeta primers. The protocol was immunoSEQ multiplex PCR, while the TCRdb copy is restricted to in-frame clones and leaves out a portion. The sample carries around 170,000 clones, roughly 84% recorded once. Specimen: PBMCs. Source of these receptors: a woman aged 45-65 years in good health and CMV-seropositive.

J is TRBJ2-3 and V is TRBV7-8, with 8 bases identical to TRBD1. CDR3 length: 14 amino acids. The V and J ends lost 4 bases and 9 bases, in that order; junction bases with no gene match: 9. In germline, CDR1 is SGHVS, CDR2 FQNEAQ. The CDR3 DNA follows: TGTGCCAGCAGCTCAGTCCCGGGACAGGTAACGCAGTATTTT. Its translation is CASSSVPGQVTQYF. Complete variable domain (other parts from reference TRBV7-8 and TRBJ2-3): GAGVSQSPRYKVAKRGQDVALRCDPISGHVSLFWYQQALGQGPEFLTYFQNEAQLDKSGLPSDRFFAERPEGSVSTLKIQRTQQEDSAVYLCASSSVPGQVTQYFGPGTRLTVL.

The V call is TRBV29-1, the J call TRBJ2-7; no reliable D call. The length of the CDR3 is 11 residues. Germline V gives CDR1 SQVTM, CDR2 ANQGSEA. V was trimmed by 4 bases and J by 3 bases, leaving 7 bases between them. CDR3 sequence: CSVGSNYEQYF. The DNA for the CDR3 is TGCAGCGTTGGGTCTAACTACGAGCAGTACTTC.

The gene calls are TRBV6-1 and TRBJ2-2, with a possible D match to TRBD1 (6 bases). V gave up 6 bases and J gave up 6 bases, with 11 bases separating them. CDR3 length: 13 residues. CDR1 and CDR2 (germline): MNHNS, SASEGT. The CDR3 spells CASRLQGAGELFF. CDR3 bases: TGTGCCAGCAGATTACAGGGTGCCGGGGAGCTGTTTTTT.

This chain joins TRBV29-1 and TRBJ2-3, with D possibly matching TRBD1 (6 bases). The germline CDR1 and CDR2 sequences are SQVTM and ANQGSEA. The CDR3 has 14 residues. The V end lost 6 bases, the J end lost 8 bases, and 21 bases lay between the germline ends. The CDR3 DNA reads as TGCAGCGTGTTACCAGGGGTGTCACAAGGTACGCAGTATTTT. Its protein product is CSVLPGVSQGTQYF.

CDR3 loop: CASSEQVSYEQYF. The CDR3 region has the DNA TGCGCCAGCAGTGAACAGGTCAGCTACGAGCAGTACTTC. V is TRBV5-1 and J is TRBJ2-7, with D perhaps TRBD1 (5 bases). The V end was cut by 5 bases, the J end by 3 bases, with 12 bases between. The V gene's germline CDR1 is SGHRS and CDR2 YFSETQ. This CDR3 is built from 13 residues.

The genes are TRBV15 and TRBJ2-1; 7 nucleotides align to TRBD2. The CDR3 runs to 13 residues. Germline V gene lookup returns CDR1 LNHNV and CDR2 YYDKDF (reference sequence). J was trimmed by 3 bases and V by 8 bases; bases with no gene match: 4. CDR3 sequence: CATGGGIYNEQFF. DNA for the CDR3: TGTGCCACCGGGGGGGGGATCTACAATGAGCAGTTCTTC.

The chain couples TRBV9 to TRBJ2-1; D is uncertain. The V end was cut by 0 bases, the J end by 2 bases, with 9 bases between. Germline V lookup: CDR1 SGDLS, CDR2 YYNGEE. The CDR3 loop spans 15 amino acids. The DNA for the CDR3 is TGTGCCAGCAGCGTAGTCGGCGGCCCCTACAATGAGCAGTTCTTC. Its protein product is CASSVVGGPYNEQFF.

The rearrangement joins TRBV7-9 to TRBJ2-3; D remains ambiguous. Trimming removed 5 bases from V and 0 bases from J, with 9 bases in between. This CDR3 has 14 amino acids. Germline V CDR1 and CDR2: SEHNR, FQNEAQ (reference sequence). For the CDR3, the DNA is TGTGCCAGCAGCCCACTAATAAGCACAGATACGCAGTATTTT. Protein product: CASSPLISTDTQYF. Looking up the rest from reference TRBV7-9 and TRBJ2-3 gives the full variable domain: DTGVSQNPRHKITKRGQNVTFRCDPISEHNRLYWYRQTLGQGPEFLTYFQNEAQLEKSRLLSDRFSAERPKGSFSTLEIQRTEQGDSAMYLCASSPLISTDTQYFGPGTRLTVL.

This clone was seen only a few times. CDR3 sequence (DNA): TGTGCCAGCAGTTACCCGGAGACCCAGTACTTC. Residues: CASSYPETQYF. The chain employs TRBV6-5 and TRBJ2-5; D ambiguous. V shed 2 bases and J shed 5 bases, with 3 bases lying between them. Germline CDR1 is MNHEY and CDR2 is SVGAGI. The CDR3 is made up of 11 amino acids.

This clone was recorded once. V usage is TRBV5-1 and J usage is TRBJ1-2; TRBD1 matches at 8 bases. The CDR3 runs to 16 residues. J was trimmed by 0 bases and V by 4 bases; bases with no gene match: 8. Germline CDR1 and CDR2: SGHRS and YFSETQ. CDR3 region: CASSPGQGNPNYGYTF. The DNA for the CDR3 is TGCGCCAGCAGCCCCGGACAGGGCAATCCTAACTATGGCTACACCTTC.